What follows are 15 T cell receptor beta chains derived from one specimen sequenced in a study of response to subunit inactivated influenza vaccine. TCRdb reanalysed the RT-PCR reads using MiXCR and keeps one entry per CDR3 protein. Here the sample spans approximately 700,000 distinct CDR3 sequences, around a sixth being singletons. Here the sequenced sample was PBMCs from blood, taken approximately 13 days after vaccination. These receptors were obtained from a middle-aged man who received an inactivated influenza vaccine.

V and J are TRBV7-8 and TRBJ1-1; the match to TRBD1 covers 7 bases. Germline V gives CDR1 SGHVS, CDR2 FQNEAQ. V was pared by 1 base and J by 1 base, with 9 bases of the junction left unmatched. This CDR3 comprises 17 residues. Here the CDR3 DNA reads TGTGCCAGCAGCTTAGAGCTGGCAGGGGGTTGGAACACTGAAGCTTTCTTT. Protein sequence: CASSLELAGGWNTEAFF. The variable domain in full, completed from reference TRBV7-8 and TRBJ1-1, reads GAGVSQSPRYKVAKRGQDVALRCDPISGHVSLFWYQQALGQGPEFLTYFQNEAQLDKSGLPSDRFFAERPEGSVSTLKIQRTQQEDSAVYLCASSLELAGGWNTEAFFGQGTRLTVV.

V usage is TRBV6-2 or TRBV6-3 and J usage is TRBJ2-5; 7 nucleotides align to TRBD2. CDR1 MNHEY and CDR2 SVGEGT come from the germline V gene. The CDR3 is made up of 17 amino acids. The V segment lost 0 bases and the J segment 5 bases; nucleotides outside the gene matches: 12. The CDR3 region has the DNA TGTGCCAGCAGTTACTCGAGAAGCGGGACCGCACGGGAGACCCAGTACTTC. Its protein is CASSYSRSGTARETQYF.

There are a few counts of this clonotype. The J gene is TRBJ2-1, the V gene TRBV21-1. TRBV21-1 has pseudogene status. The CDR3 is 15 amino acids. The CDR3 region has the DNA TGTGCCAGCAGCAAAAAGGTTAGCTCCTACAATGAGCAGTTCTTC. Translation gives CASSKKVSSYNEQFF.

The table lists this clonotype with many counts. The DNA for the CDR3 is TGTGCCAGCAGTTCGTGGGGTCAGCCCCAGCATTTT. This sequence encodes CASSSWGQPQHF. This chain links TRBV12-3 or TRBV12-4 with TRBJ1-5; D is unclear. Trimming pared 4 bases from V and 6 bases from J, leaving 7 bases between. CDR3 size: 12 residues.

The chain combines TRBV5-6 with TRBJ2-3; D is unclear. CDR1 and CDR2 (germline): SGHDT, YYEEEE. There are 14 residues in the CDR3. With 2 bases removed from V and 0 bases from J, the gap between germline ends came to 7 bases. CDR3 loop: CASSLPASTDTQYF. CDR3 DNA: TGTGCCAGCAGCTTACCGGCTAGCACAGATACGCAGTATTTT.

This clonotype has only a few counts. The CDR3 region has the DNA TGTGCCAGCAGCGACTTCCAGGGGGCGCGGTACGAGCAGTACTTC. This gives the protein CASSDFQGARYEQYF. The chain joins TRBV6-1 to TRBJ2-7; 8 nucleotides align to TRBD1. From germline, CDR1 is MNHNS and CDR2 SASEGT. The CDR3 runs to 15 residues. The V gene end was trimmed by 6 bases and the J gene end by 4 bases; junction bases not matched to a gene: 11.

This clonotype was detected many times. The V and J genes are TRBV7-2 and TRBJ2-1; D not resolved. V lost 2 bases and J lost 7, with 15 bases in between. The CDR3 runs to 15 residues. Germline CDR1 reads SGHTA; CDR2 reads FQGNSA. CDR3 in amino acids: CASSLSPSVGNEQFF. In nucleotides, the CDR3 is TGTGCCAGCAGCTTATCCCCCTCGGTGGGTAATGAGCAGTTCTTC.

This clonotype was counted only a few times. This sequence joins TRBV6-2 or TRBV6-3 and TRBJ1-2; 9 bases agree with TRBD1. CDR3 size: 13 residues. The junction had 6 bases not matched to a gene; V was cut back by 6 bases and J by 7 bases. CDR1 is MNHEY, CDR2 SVGEGT, per germline. The CDR3 sequence: CASSFDRGFGYTF. CDR3 nucleotide sequence: TGTGCCAGCAGCTTCGACAGGGGGTTTGGCTACACCTTC.

Ten or more counts support this clonotype. V and J are TRBV5-1 and TRBJ1-2; D gene unclear. Per the germline V gene, CDR1 is SGHRS and CDR2 is YFSETQ. Trimming removed 2 bases at V and 8 bases at J, with 10 bases between. The CDR3 extends over 12 amino acids. CDR3 DNA: TGCGCCAGCAGCTTCCATCGCGGGGGCTACACCTTC. Translating gives CASSFHRGGYTF.

This clonotype was observed a handful of times. The chain recombines TRBV5-1 with TRBJ2-1; no clear D. Germline-derived CDR1 and CDR2 are SGHRS and YFSETQ. V was cut by 4 bases and J by 5 bases, with 7 bases left in between. The CDR3 consists of 12 residues. The CDR3 protein is CASSKEDNEQFF. In DNA form, the CDR3 reads TGCGCCAGCAGCAAAGAAGACAATGAGCAGTTCTTC.

This chain uses TRBV6-2 or TRBV6-3 with TRBJ2-1, with 10 bases lining up with TRBD1. The junction had 6 bases not matched to a gene; V was cut back by 0 bases and J by 4 bases. CDR1 is MNHEY, CDR2 SVGEGT, per germline. The CDR3 length is 17 residues. CDR3 nucleotides: TGTGCCAGCAGTTACTCGCCGGACAGGGGGAGTTACAATGAGCAGTTCTTC. Its protein product is CASSYSPDRGSYNEQFF.

This clonotype has more than one count but fewer than ten. This chain links TRBV27 with TRBJ1-5, with 9 bases aligning to TRBD1. The CDR3 spans 18 residues. Trimming cost V 1 base and J 4 bases; bases outside gene matches: 11. CDR1 is MNHEY, CDR2 SMNVEV, per germline (reference sequence). DNA of the CDR3: TGTGCCAGCAGTTTATTCCAGGTGGGACAGGGTGAGAATCAGCCCCAGCATTTT. Translation gives CASSLFQVGQGENQPQHF.

This clonotype appeared many times. The chain combines TRBV7-2 with TRBJ2-5; 7 nucleotides line up with TRBD2. This CDR3 is 17 amino acids long. V was clipped by 4 bases and J by 2 bases; unmatched bases: 13. Per germline, CDR1 SGHTA and CDR2 FQGNSA. The CDR3 DNA follows: TGTGCCAGCAGCTCATTGGGGGGGAGCACCCCTCAAGAGACCCAGTACTTC. This encodes CASSSLGGSTPQETQYF.

This rearrangement joins TRBV4-1 to TRBJ2-5, with a weak D call TRBD2 (5 bases). V gave up 3 bases and J gave up 5 bases, with 10 bases separating them. The CDR3 is 13 amino acids. The germline V gene has CDR1 MGHRA and CDR2 YSYEKL. CDR3 nucleotide sequence: TGCGCCAGCAGCCAGACTATGGGGGAGACCCAGTACTTC. Translated, it gives CASSQTMGETQYF.

This clonotype was counted between two and nine times. The chain combines TRBV15 with TRBJ2-6, with D uncertain. CDR3 length equals 16 residues. Looked up from germline, CDR1 is LNHNV and CDR2 is YYDKDF (reference sequence). Trimming pared 3 bases from V and 1 base from J, leaving 10 bases between. CDR3 region: CATSRNVLSGANVLTF. In DNA, the CDR3 is TGTGCCACCAGCAGGAATGTCCTGTCTGGGGCCAACGTCCTGACTTTC.